The text below deals with one T cell receptor beta chain. The method was immunoSEQ multiplex PCR; TCRdb's version includes in-frame clones alone and lacks a portion of them. The sample holds roughly 23,000 clones, 83% seen once. These data originate in a study of control samples from healthy donors and cancer patients. The CDR3 loop spans 15 amino acids. The junction had 12 bases not matched to a gene; V was cut back by 7 bases and J by 3 bases. Per germline, CDR1 MNHEY and CDR2 SVGAGI. The origin of this receptor is a man aged 55-75 years with head and neck cancer. V and J are TRBV6-5 and TRBJ2-7; TRBD2 matches at 7 bases. Sequenced sample: PBMCs. This CDR3 is CASTRGDLAGYEQYF. In nucleotides, the CDR3 is TGTGCCAGCACCCGGGGGGACTTAGCGGGCTACGAGCAGTACTTC.